The 17 T cell receptor beta chains in this list originate from one sample, sequenced in a study of cytomegalovirus exposure and HLA in healthy donors. Primers for the PCR totalled 60 Vbeta and 13 Jbeta. The assay was immunoSEQ multiplex PCR, and TCRdb's table has in-frame clones only and misses some. The sample includes some 130,000 clones, 65% to 75% of them seen just once. The sequenced sample was PBMCs. The receptors here all came from a woman between 45 and 65 years old in good health and CMV-seropositive.

The V gene is TRBV5-1, the J gene TRBJ2-3; 11 nucleotides align to TRBD2. The ends lost 4 bases at V and 2 bases at J; junction bases unmatched: 6. CDR1 and CDR2 (germline): SGHRS, YFSETQ. The CDR3 has 16 residues. The CDR3 sequence: CASSRGTSGTTDTQYF. The CDR3 DNA is TGCGCCAGCAGCCGAGGGACTAGCGGTACCACAGATACGCAGTATTTT. The whole variable domain, remainder taken from reference TRBV5-1 and TRBJ2-3, is KAGVTQTPRYLIKTRGQQVTLSCSPISGHRSVSWYQQTPGQGLQFLFEYFSETQRNKGNFPGRFSGRQFSNSRSEMNVSTLELGDSALYLCASSRGTSGTTDTQYFGPGTRLTVL.

V gene TRBV7-9 combines with J gene TRBJ2-7; 7 nucleotides agree with TRBD1. Germline V gene data show CDR1 as SEHNR and CDR2 as FQNEAQ (reference sequence). J gave up 4 bases and V 1 base, and 10 bases lay outside the gene matches. This CDR3 has 16 amino acids. The DNA of the CDR3 is TGTGCCAGCAGCTTAGATAGGACAGGTGCCCCTTACGAGCAGTACTTC. It encodes CASSLDRTGAPYEQYF. Variable domain in full (rest from reference TRBV7-9 and TRBJ2-7): DTGVSQNPRHKITKRGQNVTFRCDPISEHNRLYWYRQTLGQGPEFLTYFQNEAQLEKSRLLSDRFSAERPKGSFSTLEIQRTEQGDSAMYLCASSLDRTGAPYEQYFGPGTRLTVT.

CDR3 coding DNA: TGTGCCAGCAGTGAAGATTTGGGACTAACAGATACGCAGTATTTT. This gives the protein CASSEDLGLTDTQYF. This chain links TRBV2 with TRBJ2-3, with TRBD2 matching 7 bases. V lost 1 base, J lost 3 bases, and 4 bases stayed unmatched. Germline lookup yields CDR1 SNHLY and CDR2 FYNNEI. The CDR3 consists of 15 residues.

The chain combines TRBV5-1 with TRBJ1-6; D not resolved. Germline V gene sequence: CDR1 SGHRS, CDR2 YFSETQ. The V and J ends lost 4 bases and 7 bases respectively, with 18 bases between them. The CDR3 consists of 16 residues. The CDR3 region is CASSAGGGRSNSPLHF. The CDR3, as DNA: TGCGCCAGCAGCGCTGGAGGTGGCCGGTCCAATTCACCCCTCCACTTT.

The rearrangement links TRBV5-6 to TRBJ1-6, with 7 bases fitting TRBD1. CDR3 length: 15 amino acids. Germline CDR1 SGHDT, CDR2 YYEEEE. J lost 13 bases, V lost 0 bases, and 10 bases had no gene match. In DNA form, the CDR3 reads TGTGCCAGCAGCTTGGGTATAGGGGGCCTTTCGCCCCTCCACTTT. Encoded protein: CASSLGIGGLSPLHF. The full variable domain, with the rest looked up from reference TRBV5-6 and TRBJ1-6, is DAGVTQSPTHLIKTRGQQVTLRCSPKSGHDTVSWYQQALGQGPQFIFQYYEEEERQRGNFPDRFSGHQFPNYSSELNVNALLLGDSALYLCASSLGIGGLSPLHFGNGTRLTVT.

Regarding this clone: A read error may account for a junction end that differs from germline. V gene TRBV19 combines with J gene TRBJ1-1, with a tentative D call TRBD1 (5 bases). CDR1 and CDR2 (germline): LNHDA, SQIVND (reference sequence). CDR3 length: 14 amino acids. DNA of the CDR3: TGTGCCAGTAGTCTGACTGCCGACAGCACTAAAGCTTTCTTT. As protein: CASSLTADSTKAFF. Full variable domain (outside the CDR3, taken from reference TRBV19 and TRBJ1-1): DGGITQSPKYLFRKEGQNVTLSCEQNLNHDAMYWYRQDPGQGLRLIYYSQIVNDFQKGDIAEGYSVSREKKESFPLTVTSAQKNPTAFYLCASSLTADSTKAFFGQGTRLTVV.

The chain links TRBV27 to TRBJ2-5; TRBD2 is a possible D gene (5 bases). V was shortened by 4 bases and J by 4 bases, with 13 bases between the two germline ends. The CDR3 is made up of 14 amino acids. Germline CDR1 and CDR2: MNHEY and SMNVEV (reference sequence). This chain's CDR3 is CASSYLGMGETQYF. In nucleotides, the CDR3 is TGTGCCAGCAGTTACCTCGGGATGGGAGAGACCCAGTACTTC.

In DNA, the CDR3 is TGTGCCAGTAGTATTTGGCAGGGGGATCAGCCCCAGCATTTT. This gives the protein CASSIWQGDQPQHF. The gene calls are TRBV19 and TRBJ1-5; 7 nucleotides align to TRBD1. CDR1 LNHDA and CDR2 SQIVND come from the germline V gene (reference sequence). There are 14 residues in the CDR3. Unmatched junction bases numbered 4, after V lost 3 bases and J lost 5 bases.

The chain couples TRBV30 to TRBJ1-4, with D uncertain. The CDR3 is made up of 13 amino acids. CDR1 GTSNPN and CDR2 SVGIG come from the germline V gene (reference sequence). The V gene lost 3 bases and the J gene lost 7 bases, with 12 bases spanning the gap. The CDR3 spells CAWRFSTREKLFF. DNA for the CDR3: TGTGCCTGGAGGTTTTCGACTCGTGAAAAACTGTTTTTT.

This clone occurred once. The genes are TRBV2 and TRBJ2-5, with a possible D match to TRBD2 (7 bases). The CDR3 totals 14 residues. The germline gives CDR1 SNHLY, CDR2 FYNNEI. The ends were cut back, 11 bases at V and 5 bases at J, with 21 bases in the middle. This chain's CDR3 is CAGVPGGRRETQYF. The DNA of the CDR3 is TGTGCCGGAGTTCCGGGGGGCCGAAGGGAGACCCAGTACTTC.

The CDR3 DNA reads as TGTGCCAGCAAGTCGGGGTCAAACATTCAGTACTTC. Its translation: CASKSGSNIQYF. The V call is TRBV6-5, the J call TRBJ2-4; tentative D call: TRBD2 (5 bases). The V and J ends lost 7 bases and 6 bases respectively, with 10 bases between them. Germline V gives CDR1 MNHEY, CDR2 SVGAGI. This CDR3 is built from 12 residues.

In its sample, this clone was seen once. The J gene is TRBJ2-7, the V gene TRBV19; possible D gene TRBD2, 5 bases. The CDR3 extends over 15 amino acids. V was clipped by 4 bases and J by 0 bases, with 13 bases between them. CDR1 LNHDA and CDR2 SQIVND come from the germline V gene (reference sequence). CDR3 nucleotides: TGTGCCAGTAGTAAGAGGGCCGAAAGCTCCTACGAGCAGTACTTC. Translated, it gives CASSKRAESSYEQYF. Full variable domain (missing parts from reference TRBV19 and TRBJ2-7): DGGITQSPKYLFRKEGQNVTLSCEQNLNHDAMYWYRQDPGQGLRLIYYSQIVNDFQKGDIAEGYSVSREKKESFPLTVTSAQKNPTAFYLCASSKRAESSYEQYFGPGTRLTVT.

The V call is TRBV7-9, the J call TRBJ1-1, with 7 bases lining up with TRBD1. The CDR3 has 13 amino acids. The germline gives CDR1 SEHNR, CDR2 FQNEAQ (reference sequence). The V segment lost 5 bases and the J segment 9 bases; nucleotides outside the gene matches: 9. CDR3 DNA: TGTGCCAGCAGCGCATCGGGACAGAAAAAAGCTTTCTTT. As protein: CASSASGQKKAFF.

This rearrangement joins TRBV5-1 to TRBJ2-5, with 9 positions matching TRBD2. CDR1 and CDR2 (germline): SGHRS, YFSETQ. There are 15 residues in the CDR3. V shed 1 base and J 4 bases; nucleotides not matched to a gene: 5. The CDR3 spells CASSLLAGAAETQYF. The CDR3 DNA sequence: TGCGCCAGCAGCTTGTTAGCGGGGGCGGCAGAGACCCAGTACTTC.

This sequence joins TRBV6-1 and TRBJ1-1; D perhaps matches TRBD1 (6 bases). Germline-derived CDR1 and CDR2 are MNHNS and SASEGT. The CDR3 is made up of 15 amino acids. Trimming left V 3 bases short and J 10 bases short, with 21 bases between. CDR3 in amino acids: CASSDQTGHPLAAFF. CDR3 coding DNA: TGTGCCAGCAGTGACCAGACAGGTCACCCCCTTGCAGCTTTCTTT.

The chain links TRBV27 to TRBJ2-3; TRBD2 matches 9 bases. V gave up 0 bases and J gave up 6 bases; unmatched junction bases: 4. This CDR3 is 15 amino acids long. Germline V gives CDR1 MNHEY, CDR2 SMNVEV (reference sequence). For the CDR3, the DNA is TGTGCCAGCAGTTTATCATGGCGGGGGGGCGATACGCAGTATTTT. As protein: CASSLSWRGGDTQYF.

CDR3 in DNA: TGTGCCAGCACTCCGCGGGACAGGGCTTACTCCTACGAGCAGTACTTC. Translated: CASTPRDRAYSYEQYF. The chain combines TRBV6-6 with TRBJ2-7; 9 nucleotides agree with TRBD1. From germline, CDR1 is MNHNY and CDR2 SVGAGI (reference sequence). The CDR3 extends over 16 amino acids. The ends lost 7 bases at V and 0 bases at J; junction bases unmatched: 10.